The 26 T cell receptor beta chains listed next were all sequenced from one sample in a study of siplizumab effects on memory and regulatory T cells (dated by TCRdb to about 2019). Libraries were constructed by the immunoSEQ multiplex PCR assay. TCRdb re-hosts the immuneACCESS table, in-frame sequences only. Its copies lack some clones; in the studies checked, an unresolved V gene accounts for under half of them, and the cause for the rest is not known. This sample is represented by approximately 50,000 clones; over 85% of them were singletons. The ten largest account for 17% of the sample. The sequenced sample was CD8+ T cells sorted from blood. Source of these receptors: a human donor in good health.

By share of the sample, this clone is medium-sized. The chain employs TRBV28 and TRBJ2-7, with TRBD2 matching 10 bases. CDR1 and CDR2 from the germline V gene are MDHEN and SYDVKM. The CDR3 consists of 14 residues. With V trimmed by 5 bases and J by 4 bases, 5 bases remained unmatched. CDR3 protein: CASSPPGLAYEQYF. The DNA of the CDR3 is TGTGCCAGCAGTCCCCCGGGACTAGCGTACGAGCAGTACTTC.

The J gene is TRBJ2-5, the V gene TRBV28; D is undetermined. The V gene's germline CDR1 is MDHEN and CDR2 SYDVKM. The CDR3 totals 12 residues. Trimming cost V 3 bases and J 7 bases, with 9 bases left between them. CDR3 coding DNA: TGTGCCAGCAGTTTGGACGCGAGGACCCAGTACTTC. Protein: CASSLDARTQYF.

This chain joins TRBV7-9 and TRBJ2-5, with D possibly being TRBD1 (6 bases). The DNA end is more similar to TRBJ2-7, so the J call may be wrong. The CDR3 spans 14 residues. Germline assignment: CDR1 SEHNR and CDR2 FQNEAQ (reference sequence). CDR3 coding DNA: TGTGCCAGCAGCCCCCGGGACACTAACTACGAGCAGTACTTC. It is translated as CASSPRDTNYEQYF.

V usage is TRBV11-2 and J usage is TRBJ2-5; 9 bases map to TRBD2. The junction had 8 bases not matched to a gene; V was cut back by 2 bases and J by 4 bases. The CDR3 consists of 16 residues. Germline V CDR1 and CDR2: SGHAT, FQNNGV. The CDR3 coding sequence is TGTGCCAGCAGCTTATTATCAGCGGGAGGAGGAGAGACCCAGTACTTC. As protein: CASSLLSAGGGETQYF. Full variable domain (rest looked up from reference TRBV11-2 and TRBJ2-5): EAGVAQSPRYKIIEKRQSVAFWCNPISGHATLYWYQQILGQGPKLLIQFQNNGVVDDSQLPKDRFSAERLKGVDSTLKIQPAKLEDSAVYLCASSLLSAGGGETQYFGPGTRLLVL.

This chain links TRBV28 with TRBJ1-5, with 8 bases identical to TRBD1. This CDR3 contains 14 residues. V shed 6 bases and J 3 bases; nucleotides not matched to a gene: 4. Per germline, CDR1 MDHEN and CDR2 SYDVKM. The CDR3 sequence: CASRNRGDNQPQHF. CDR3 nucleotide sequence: TGTGCCAGCAGGAACAGGGGGGACAATCAGCCCCAGCATTTT. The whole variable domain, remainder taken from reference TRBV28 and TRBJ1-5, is DVKVTQSSRYLVKRTGEKVFLECVQDMDHENMFWYRQDPGLGLRLIYFSYDVKMKEKGDIPEGYSVSREKKERFSLILESASTNQTSMYLCASRNRGDNQPQHFGDGTRLSIL.

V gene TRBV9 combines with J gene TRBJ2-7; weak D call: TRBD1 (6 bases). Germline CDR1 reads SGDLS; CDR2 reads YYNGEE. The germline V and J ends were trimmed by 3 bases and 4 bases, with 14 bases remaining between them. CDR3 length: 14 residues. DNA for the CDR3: TGTGCCAGCAGCGGTGGGACAATCCCTTACGAGCAGTACTTC. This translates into CASSGGTIPYEQYF. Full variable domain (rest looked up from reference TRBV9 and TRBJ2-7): DSGVTQTPKHLITATGQRVTLRCSPRSGDLSVYWYQQSLDQGLQFLIQYYNGEERAKGNILERFSAQQFPDLHSELNLSSLELGDSALYFCASSGGTIPYEQYFGPGTRLTVT.

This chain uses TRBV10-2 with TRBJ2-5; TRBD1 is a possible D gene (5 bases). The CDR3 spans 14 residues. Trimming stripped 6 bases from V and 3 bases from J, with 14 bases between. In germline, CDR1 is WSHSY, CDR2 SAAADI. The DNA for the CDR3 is TGCGCCAGCAGGCCCGGATGGGGCGAAGAGACCCAGTACTTC. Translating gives CASRPGWGEETQYF.

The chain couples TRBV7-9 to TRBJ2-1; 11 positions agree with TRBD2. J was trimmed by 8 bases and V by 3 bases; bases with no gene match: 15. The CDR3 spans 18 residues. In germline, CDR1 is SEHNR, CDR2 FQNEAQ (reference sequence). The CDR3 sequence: CASSFSPIAGGPGDEQFF. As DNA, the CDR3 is TGTGCCAGCAGCTTCTCCCCTATAGCGGGAGGGCCCGGGGATGAGCAGTTCTTC.

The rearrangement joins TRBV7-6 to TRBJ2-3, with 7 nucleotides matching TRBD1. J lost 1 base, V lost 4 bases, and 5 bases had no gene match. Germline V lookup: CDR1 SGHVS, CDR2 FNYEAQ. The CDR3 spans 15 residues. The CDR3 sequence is CASSYRDRGTDTQYF. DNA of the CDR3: TGTGCCAGCAGCTACAGGGACAGAGGCACAGATACGCAGTATTTT.

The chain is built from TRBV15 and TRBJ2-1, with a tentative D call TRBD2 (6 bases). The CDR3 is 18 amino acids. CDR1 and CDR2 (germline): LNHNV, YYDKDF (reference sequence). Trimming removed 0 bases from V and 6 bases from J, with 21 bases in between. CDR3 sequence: CATSRDPGRPGEGNEQFF. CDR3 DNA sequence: TGTGCCACCAGCAGAGACCCGGGAAGACCGGGGGAAGGCAATGAGCAGTTCTTC.

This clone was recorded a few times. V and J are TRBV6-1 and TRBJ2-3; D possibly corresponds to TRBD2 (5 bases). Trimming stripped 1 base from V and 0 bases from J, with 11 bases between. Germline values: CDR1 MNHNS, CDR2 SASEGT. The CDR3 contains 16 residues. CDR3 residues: CASSEEAGGSTDTQYF. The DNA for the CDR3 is TGTGCCAGCAGTGAAGAGGCTGGCGGGAGCACAGATACGCAGTATTTT.

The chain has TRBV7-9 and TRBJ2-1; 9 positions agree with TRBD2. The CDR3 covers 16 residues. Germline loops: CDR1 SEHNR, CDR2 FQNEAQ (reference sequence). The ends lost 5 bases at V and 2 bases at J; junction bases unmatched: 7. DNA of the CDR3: TGTGCCAGCAGCCTGCTACTAGCGGGTGCCTACAATGAGCAGTTCTTC. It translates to CASSLLLAGAYNEQFF.

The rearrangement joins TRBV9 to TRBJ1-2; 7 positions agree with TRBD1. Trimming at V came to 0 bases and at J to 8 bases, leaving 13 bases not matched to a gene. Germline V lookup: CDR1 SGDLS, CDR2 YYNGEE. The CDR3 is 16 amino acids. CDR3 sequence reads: CASSVDGEGALQGYTF. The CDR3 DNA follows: TGTGCCAGCAGCGTAGACGGGGAGGGGGCTCTGCAGGGCTACACCTTC.

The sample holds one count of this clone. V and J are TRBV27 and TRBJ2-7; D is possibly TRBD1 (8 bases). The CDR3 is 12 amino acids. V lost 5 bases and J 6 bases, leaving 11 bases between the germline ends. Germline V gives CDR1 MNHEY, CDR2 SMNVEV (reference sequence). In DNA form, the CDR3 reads TGTGCCAGCAGTACAGGGGGGGCCGAGCAGTACTTC. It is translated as CASSTGGAEQYF.

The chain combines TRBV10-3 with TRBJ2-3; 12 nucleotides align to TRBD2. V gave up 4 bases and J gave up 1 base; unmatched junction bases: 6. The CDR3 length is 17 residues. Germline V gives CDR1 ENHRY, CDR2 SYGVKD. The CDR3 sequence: CAISVGRLAGGTDTQYF. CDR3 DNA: TGTGCCATCAGTGTAGGGAGACTAGCGGGGGGCACAGATACGCAGTATTTT.

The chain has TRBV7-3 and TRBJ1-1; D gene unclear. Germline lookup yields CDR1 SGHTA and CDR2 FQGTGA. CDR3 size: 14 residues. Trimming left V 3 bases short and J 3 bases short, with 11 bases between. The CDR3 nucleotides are TGTGCCAGCAGCTTTGGTGTCCCCCACACTGAAGCTTTCTTT. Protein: CASSFGVPHTEAFF.

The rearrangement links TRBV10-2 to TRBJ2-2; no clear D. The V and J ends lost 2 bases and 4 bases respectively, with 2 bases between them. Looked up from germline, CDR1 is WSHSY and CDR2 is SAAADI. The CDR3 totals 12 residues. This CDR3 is CASSEGTGELFF. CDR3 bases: TGCGCCAGCAGTGAGGGCACCGGGGAGCTGTTTTTT.

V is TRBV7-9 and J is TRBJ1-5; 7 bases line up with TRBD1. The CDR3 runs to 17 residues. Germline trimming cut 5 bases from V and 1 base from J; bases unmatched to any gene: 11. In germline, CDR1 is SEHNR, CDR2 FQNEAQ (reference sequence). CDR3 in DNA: TGTGCCAGCAGCCCGCTGGAGACAGGGAGCAGCAATCAGCCCCAGCATTTT. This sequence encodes CASSPLETGSSNQPQHF.

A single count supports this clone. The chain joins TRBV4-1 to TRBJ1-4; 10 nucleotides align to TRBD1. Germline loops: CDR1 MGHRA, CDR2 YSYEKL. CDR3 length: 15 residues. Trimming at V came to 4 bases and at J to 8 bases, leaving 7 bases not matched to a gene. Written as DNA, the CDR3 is TGCGCCAGCAGCCCTCAGAGGGACAGGGGCGAAAAACTGTTTTTT. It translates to CASSPQRDRGEKLFF.

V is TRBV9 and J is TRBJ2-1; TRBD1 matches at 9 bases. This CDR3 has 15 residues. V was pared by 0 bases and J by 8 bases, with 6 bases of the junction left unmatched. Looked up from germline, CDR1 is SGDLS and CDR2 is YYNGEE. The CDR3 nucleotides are TGTGCCAGCAGCGTAGTGGGTGGGACAGGGTATGAGCAGTTCTTC. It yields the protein CASSVVGGTGYEQFF.

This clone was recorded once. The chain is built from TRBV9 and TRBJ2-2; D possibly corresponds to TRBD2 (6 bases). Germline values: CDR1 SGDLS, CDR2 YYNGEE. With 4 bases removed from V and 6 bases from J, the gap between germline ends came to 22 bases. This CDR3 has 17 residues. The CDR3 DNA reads TGTGCCAGCAGCCGGACGGGAGCACCCGTCCCAGCCGGGGAGCTGTTTTTT. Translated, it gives CASSRTGAPVPAGELFF.

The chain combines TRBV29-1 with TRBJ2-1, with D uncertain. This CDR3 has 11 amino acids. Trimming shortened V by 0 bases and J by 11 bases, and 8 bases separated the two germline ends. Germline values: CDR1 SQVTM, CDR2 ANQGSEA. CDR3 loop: CSVEDLGKQFF. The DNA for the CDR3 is TGCAGCGTTGAAGATCTAGGCAAGCAGTTCTTC.

The CDR3 region is CASSEGGGKLFF. Here the CDR3 DNA reads TGTGCCAGCAGCGAAGGGGGTGGAAAACTGTTTTTT. The rearrangement links TRBV9 to TRBJ1-4, with D possibly being TRBD1 (6 bases). Per the germline V gene, CDR1 is SGDLS and CDR2 is YYNGEE. V was clipped by 3 bases and J by 10 bases, with 10 bases between them. This CDR3 has 12 amino acids.

The CDR3 region is CSVWFHRDEFF. The DNA for the CDR3 is TGCAGCGTTTGGTTTCATAGGGATGAGTTCTTC. The J gene is TRBJ2-1, the V gene TRBV29-1, with D unresolved. Germline V gives CDR1 SQVTM, CDR2 ANQGSEA. The germline V and J ends were trimmed by 5 bases and 14 bases, with 16 bases remaining between them. The CDR3 sequence is 11 residues long.

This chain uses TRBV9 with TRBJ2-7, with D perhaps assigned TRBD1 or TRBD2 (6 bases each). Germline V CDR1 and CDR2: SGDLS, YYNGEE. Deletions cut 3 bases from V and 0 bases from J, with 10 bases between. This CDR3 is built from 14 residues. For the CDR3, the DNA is TGTGCCAGCAGCGGAGGGGGGAGCTCCTACGAGCAGTACTTC. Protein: CASSGGGSSYEQYF.

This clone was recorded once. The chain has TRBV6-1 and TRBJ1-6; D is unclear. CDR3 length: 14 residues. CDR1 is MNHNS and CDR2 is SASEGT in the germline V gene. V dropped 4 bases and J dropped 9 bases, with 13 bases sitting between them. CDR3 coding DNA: TGTGCCAGCAGTGCCAAATCCAGCTTTTCACCCCTCCACTTT. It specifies CASSAKSSFSPLHF.